This T cell receptor (beta chain) was sequenced during a study of blood T cell repertoires in COVID-19. Study summary: Both acute and convalescent COVID-19 samples were obtained from the United States, Italy and Spain. Sample material is recorded as cDNA or gDNA derived from T cells, B-cell-depleted T cells, or PBMCs.

V lost 4 bases, J lost 6 bases, and 8 bases stayed unmatched. The CDR3 sequence is 15 residues long. Germline assignment: CDR1 LGHNT and CDR2 FRNRAP. In the study's own analysis: The assay estimated nucleated cells by amplifying reference gene primers. Using immunoSEQ multiplex PCR, the repertoire was profiled, and TCRdb retains in-frame clones only, with some absent. Clone size and V and J calls were adopted from that table, with D and trimming inferred from the DNA. The sample lists some 150,000 clones, about 82% seen once, with nearly 3% in the top ten. Input material: peripheral blood. This receptor was obtained from a woman aged 35 to 49 with active or convalescent COVID-19. The genes are TRBV12-5 and TRBJ1-2; 10 positions agree with TRBD1. DNA of the CDR3: TGTGCTAGTGGTTCCGACAGGGGGCCTTCCGATGGCTACACCTTC. Protein: CASGSDRGPSDGYTF.